This T cell receptor beta chain was documented in a study of radiotherapy plus CTLA-4 blockade in lung cancer. Study information: Objective responses were observed in 15% to 20% of patients, and disease control was achieved by around 31%. Whole-study findings and limits: Early shifts in blood T cell clones, with interferon-beta, reportedly predicted response best. Radiotherapy plus ipilimumab was followed by expansion in blood of tumor-derived TCR clones.

Regarding this clone: As yet, its antigen is unknown.

Those with chemo-refractory metastatic non-small-cell lung cancer were treated with focal radiation combined with CTLA-4 blockade using ipilimumab. Only in-frame clones appear in the TCRdb table, and some are missing; sequencing was by immunoSEQ multiplex PCR. The data show tens of thousands of clones, 71% seen once. Germline-derived CDR1 and CDR2 are SGHRS and YFSETQ. CDR3 length: 14 residues. V dropped 4 bases and J dropped 5; count of bases not matched to a gene: 5. This sequence was found in a human donor with non-small cell lung cancer whose response to radiotherapy plus ipilimumab could not be evaluated. J is TRBJ2-5 and V is TRBV5-1; 10 bases agree with TRBD1. Material: peripheral blood, obtained from a patient treated with radiotherapy plus ipilimumab. The CDR3 reads CASSTGQGGETQYF. CDR3 sequence (DNA): TGCGCCAGCAGCACCGGACAGGGGGGGGAGACCCAGTACTTC.